The entry that follows covers one TCR beta chain sequence. What it binds is unknown. The method was immunoSEQ multiplex PCR; TCRdb's version includes in-frame clones alone and lacks a portion of them. The table records about 51,000 clones, around 84% of them present only once. This sample is part of a study of OX40 agonist ivuxolimab in advanced cancers. Study-level background: Earlier anti-PD-1, anti-PD-L1 or anti-CTLA-4 therapy was permitted; roughly 40% had received some. Study-wide findings and caveats: Relative to CD4+ cells, CD8+ T cells on average had more expanded clones.

Germline CDR1 reads MNHEY; CDR2 reads SMNVEV (reference sequence). This CDR3 contains 15 residues. V lost 5 bases and J lost 0, with 14 bases in between. This clonotype originated in an adult with an advanced solid tumor such as melanoma, head and neck, liver or kidney cancer. Sequenced material: CD4+ or CD8+ T cells sorted from blood, taken in a trial of the OX40 agonist ivuxolimab. The V and J genes are TRBV27 and TRBJ2-7; no clear D gene. The CDR3 DNA reads as TGTGCCAGCAGTCCCCGCGGATACCCCTCCTACGAGCAGTACTTC. Its protein product is CASSPRGYPSYEQYF.